This T cell receptor beta chain was recorded in a study of Ad26.COV2.S vaccination and SARS-CoV-2 variants. Germline assignment: CDR1 MNHEY and CDR2 SMNVEV (reference sequence). V was clipped by 2 bases and J by 0 bases, with 8 bases between them. There are 15 residues in the CDR3. General study findings and limits: Vaccine recipients posted higher spike-specific TCR breadth than their placebo counterparts.

TCRdb keeps only in-frame clones here, not all; method: immunoSEQ multiplex PCR. This table holds around 350,000 clones, just over 90% found once. A word on this clone: The antigen is unknown.

This sequence was found in a human donor who had recovered from COVID-19. This specimen consisted of peripheral blood, obtained after recovery from COVID-19. The chain has TRBV27 and TRBJ1-5; no definite D call. CDR3 sequence: CASSLGTYSNQPQHF. The CDR3 DNA follows: TGTGCCAGCAGTTTAGGTACATATAGCAATCAGCCCCAGCATTTT.